This T cell receptor beta chain was identified during a study of shared clonotypes between healthy human individuals. The CDR3 sequence is 13 residues long. Germline V CDR1 and CDR2: SGHVS, FNYEAQ. V lost 8 bases and J 3 bases, leaving 13 bases between the germline ends. Generated by immunoSEQ multiplex PCR, the TCRdb table keeps only in-frame clones and is missing some. The data contain 850,000 to 1,100,000 clones, 60% to 80% of them singletons. Sequenced material: memory CD4+ T cells from PBMCs. As to subset: CD45RA-negative fraction. The origin of this receptor is a man in his late teens or twenties in good health. Some clones in this sample may be carry-over from other donors' samples. V usage is TRBV7-6 and J usage is TRBJ1-1, with D unclear. CDR3 sequence: CASRRGADTEAFF. For the CDR3, the DNA is TGTGCCAGCCGTCGGGGTGCGGACACTGAAGCTTTCTTT.